This record concerns one T cell receptor (beta chain) sequence. Its antigen is currently unknown. TRB amplification used approximately 250 ng of peripheral blood genomic DNA. Germline CDR1 is SEHNR and CDR2 is FQNEAQ (reference sequence). The CDR3 extends over 13 amino acids. The sample comes from a study of T cell clusters in autoimmune cytopenias. TRB rearrangements were amplified by touch-down multiplex PCR with mixed TRB-A/B primers. One entry per CDR3 protein, without DNA, is what TCRdb gives after re-calling the multiplex PCR reads. The sample shows 8,500 to 9,000 distinct CDR3 sequences, and around 3.9% sits with its ten largest clones. Findings and caveats of the study: TRB repertoire shifts in secondary cytopenia and chronic lymphocytic leukemia mostly reflected lymphoma, not autoimmunity.

This receptor was identified in a human donor with an autoimmune cytopenia or autoimmune hepatitis (not recorded which). Source material: peripheral blood. The J gene is TRBJ2-2, the V gene TRBV7-9; checking the TCRdb D call of TRBD2 is not possible without DNA. The chain's CDR3 is CASQRGVTGELFF.